These T cell receptor beta chains were read from a single sample in a study of blood T cell repertoires in COVID-19. Produced via immunoSEQ multiplex PCR; TCRdb's table is partial and in-frame only. Here the sample spans about 180,000 clones, approximately 82% being singletons. The material sequenced was peripheral blood. These receptors originate from an elderly woman with active or convalescent COVID-19. The CDR3 runs from the conserved cysteine through the conserved F or W. The D gene is left open where the match is weak. Clone size, where shown, is once, few, many, or a class for clones that have expanded.

TRBV18	TRBJ1-2	TRBD1	NA	TGTGCCAGCTCACCTGGAGGGACAGGTGATGGCTACACCTTC	CASSPGGTGDGYTF
TRBV14	TRBJ2-1	NA	NA	TGTGCCAGCAGCCATGAACTTAGCGTGCCTAACAATGAGCAGTTCTTC	CASSHELSVPNNEQFF
TRBV27	TRBJ1-6	TRBD1	NA	TGTGCCTCCAAAATACAGGGGGCCTCGAGTAATTCACCCCTCCACTTT	CASKIQGASSNSPLHF
TRBV19	TRBJ2-7	NA	NA	TGTGCCAGTAGTTCCCGGGGGACAGCGATCTACGAGCAGTACTTC	CASSSRGTAIYEQYF
TRBV7-2	TRBJ2-3	TRBD2	NA	TGTGCCAGCAGCTCAACCTTAGCGGGAGTGAATTATTTT	CASSSTLAGVNYF
TRBV7-8	TRBJ1-1	NA	NA	TGTGCCAGCAGCCCGAATAGGAGGTCCATCTCGAACACTGAAGCTTTCTTT	CASSPNRRSISNTEAFF
TRBV16	TRBJ2-1	NA	NA	TGTGCCAGCAGCCCCCGGGTGGGTGAGCAGTTCTTC	CASSPRVGEQFF
TRBV3-1/TRBV3-2	TRBJ1-1	NA	NA	TGTGCCAGCAGCCAATGGACAGAGAACACTGAAGCTTTCTTT	CASSQWTENTEAFF
TRBV5-1	TRBJ2-7	NA	NA	TGCGCCAGCAGCTTGTCTAGCGTCCGCTCCTACGAGCAGTACTTC	CASSLSSVRSYEQYF
TRBV28	TRBJ2-1	TRBD2	once	TGTGCCAGCAGTTTAGCGCTAGCGGTTATTGAGCAGTTCTTC	CASSLALAVIEQFF
TRBV6-2/TRBV6-3	TRBJ1-1	NA	NA	TGTGCCAGCAGTCCCACCGGGAACACTGAAGCTTTCTTT	CASSPTGNTEAFF
TRBV28	TRBJ1-2	TRBD1	NA	TGTGCCAGCAGTTTTTTGACAGGGCAAGACTACACCTTC	CASSFLTGQDYTF
TRBV14	TRBJ2-2	NA	NA	TGTGCCAGCAGCCAACGGACATATGCGAACACCGGGGAGCTGTTTTTT	CASSQRTYANTGELFF
TRBV5-1	TRBJ2-7	TRBD2	NA	TGCGCCAGCAGCTTGGGACTAGCGGGAGTAGACGAGCAGTACTTC	CASSLGLAGVDEQYF
TRBV5-1	TRBJ1-1	NA	NA	TGCGCCAGCAGCTTCACACCCGGGGACACTGAAGCTTTCTTT	CASSFTPGDTEAFF
TRBV10-2	TRBJ2-5	NA	NA	TGCGCCAGCAGTAGCTTTGTGGGTTCGGTAGGGTCTGAAGAGAGGGCCCAGTACTTC	CASSSFVGSVGSEERAQYF
TRBV5-4	TRBJ2-5	TRBD2	once	TGTGCCAGCAGCCTCGGACTAGCGGGAGTTTCGGAGACCCAGTACTTC	CASSLGLAGVSETQYF
TRBV5-5	TRBJ1-1	TRBD1	NA	TGTGCCAGCAGCCTGGGACAGCAGAACACTGAAGCTTTCTTT	CASSLGQQNTEAFF
TRBV2	TRBJ1-5	NA	NA	TGTGCCAGCAGTGAGAGGCGTATCAATCAGCCCCAGCATTTT	CASSERRINQPQHF
TRBV7-9	TRBJ1-1	TRBD1	NA	TGTGCCAGCAGCTCAACAGGGGGTGGGGAGAACACTGAAGCTTTCTTT	CASSSTGGGENTEAFF
TRBV5-1	TRBJ2-1	TRBD2	NA	TGCGCCAGCAGCTCCGGGACTAGCGGGAGCAATGAGCAGTTCTTC	CASSSGTSGSNEQFF
TRBV7-2	TRBJ2-5	NA	NA	TGTGCCAGCAGCTTGGCGGGACGAAGAGAGACCCAGTACTTC	CASSLAGRRETQYF
TRBV6-5	TRBJ2-3	TRBD2	NA	TGTGCCAGCAGGCTAGCGGGGAGCACAGATACGCAGTATTTT	CASRLAGSTDTQYF
TRBV5-4	TRBJ2-5	TRBD2	NA	TGTGCCAGCAGCTTGATACTAGCGGGAGCAGAGACCCAGTACTTC	CASSLILAGAETQYF
TRBV6-5	TRBJ2-1	NA	NA	TGTGCCAGCAGTTACCCAACTCGCGGGAATGAGCAGTTCTTC	CASSYPTRGNEQFF
TRBV5-6	TRBJ2-3	TRBD2	NA	TGTGCCAGCAGCTTGGGGACTAGCTCTGATACGCAGTATTTT	CASSLGTSSDTQYF
TRBV5-1	TRBJ2-3	TRBD2	NA	TGCGCCAGCAGCCTCATGGGGCGGGGGAGCACAGATACGCAGTATTTT	CASSLMGRGSTDTQYF
TRBV10-1	TRBJ1-2	NA	few	TGCGCCAGCAGTGAAACAGGGAGCTATGGCTACACCTTC	CASSETGSYGYTF
TRBV5-1	TRBJ2-3	TRBD2	NA	TGCGCCAGCAGCTTTGGGCTCGGGACTAGCGGGAGGGCAGATACGCAGTATTTT	CASSFGLGTSGRADTQYF
TRBV7-8	TRBJ2-1	TRBD1	NA	TGTGCCAGCAGCTTTTTAGGGACAGGGTTAAGTTATGAGCAGTTCTTC	CASSFLGTGLSYEQFF
TRBV19	TRBJ2-1	TRBD2	NA	TGTGCCAGTAGGATCAATAGCGGGTCTTACAATGAGCAGTTCTTC	CASRINSGSYNEQFF
TRBV5-8	TRBJ2-7	NA	NA	TGTGCCAGCAACCTACTCTACGGGTGGAGGGGATCCTACGAGCAGTACTTC	CASNLLYGWRGSYEQYF
TRBV19	TRBJ1-1	NA	NA	TGTGCCAGTAGTATAGACAGAATGAACACTGAAGCTTTCTTT	CASSIDRMNTEAFF
TRBV29-1	TRBJ1-1	TRBD1	NA	TGCAGCGCCCAAGCCGGGACAGGGAAACGTTCTGAAGCTTTCTTT	CSAQAGTGKRSEAFF
TRBV5-6	TRBJ1-3	TRBD1	NA	TGTGCCAGCAGCTTGGCCCCGTCAGGGGGTGGAAACACCATATATTTT	CASSLAPSGGGNTIYF
TRBV19	TRBJ2-1	NA	NA	TGTGCCAGTAGTATTGAAGGCCTAGCCCCTTATTACAATGAGCAGTTCTTC	CASSIEGLAPYYNEQFF
TRBV18	TRBJ1-6	NA	NA	TGTGCCAGCTCACCAGGGAGCAATTCACCCCTCCACTTT	CASSPGSNSPLHF
TRBV30	TRBJ2-3	TRBD2	NA	TGTGCCTGGAGTAGACCTAGCGGGAGAAGCACAGATACGCAGTATTTT	CAWSRPSGRSTDTQYF
TRBV7-9	TRBJ1-2	NA	NA	TGTGCCAGCAGCTCCGGGAGAGGTTCGGCGGTTTTTTTC	CASSSGRGSAVFF